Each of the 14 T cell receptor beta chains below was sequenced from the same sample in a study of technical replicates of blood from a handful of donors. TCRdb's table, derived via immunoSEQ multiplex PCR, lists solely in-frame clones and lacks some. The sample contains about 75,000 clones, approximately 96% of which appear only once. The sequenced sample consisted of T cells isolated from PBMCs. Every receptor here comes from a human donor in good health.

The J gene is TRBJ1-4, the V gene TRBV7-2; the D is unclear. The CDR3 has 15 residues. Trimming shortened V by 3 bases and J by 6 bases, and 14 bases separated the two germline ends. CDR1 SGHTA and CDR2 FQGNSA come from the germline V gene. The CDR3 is CASSFFPKIDEKLFF. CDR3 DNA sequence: TGTGCCAGCAGCTTCTTCCCTAAAATCGATGAAAAACTGTTTTTT.

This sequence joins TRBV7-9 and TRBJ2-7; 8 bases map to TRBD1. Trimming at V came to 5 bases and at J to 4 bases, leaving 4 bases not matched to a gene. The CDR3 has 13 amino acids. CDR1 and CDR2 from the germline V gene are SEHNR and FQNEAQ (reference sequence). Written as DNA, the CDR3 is TGTGCCAGCAGCCCTCAGGGGGCTTACGAGCAGTACTTC. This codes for CASSPQGAYEQYF. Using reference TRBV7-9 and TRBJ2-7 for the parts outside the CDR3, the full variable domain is DTGVSQNPRHKITKRGQNVTFRCDPISEHNRLYWYRQTLGQGPEFLTYFQNEAQLEKSRLLSDRFSAERPKGSFSTLEIQRTEQGDSAMYLCASSPQGAYEQYFGPGTRLTVT.

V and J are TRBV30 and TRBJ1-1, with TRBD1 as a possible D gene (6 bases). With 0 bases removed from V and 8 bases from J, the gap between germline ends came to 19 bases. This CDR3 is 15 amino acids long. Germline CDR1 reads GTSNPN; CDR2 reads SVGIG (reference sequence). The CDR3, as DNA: TGTGCCTGGAGTGTGCCGGGACAAAAACTACCAGAAGCTTTCTTT. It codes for CAWSVPGQKLPEAFF. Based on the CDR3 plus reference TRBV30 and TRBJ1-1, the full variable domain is SQTIHQWPATLVQPVGSPLSLECTVEGTSNPNLYWYRQAAGRGLQLLFYSVGIGQISSEVPQNLSASRPQDRQFILSSKKLLLSDSGFYLCAWSVPGQKLPEAFFGQGTRLTVV.

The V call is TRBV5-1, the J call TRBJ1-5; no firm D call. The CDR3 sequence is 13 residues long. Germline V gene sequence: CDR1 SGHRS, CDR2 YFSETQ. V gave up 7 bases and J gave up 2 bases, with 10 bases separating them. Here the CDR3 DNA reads TGCGCCAGCGACGGGGAGGGCAATCAGCCCCAGCATTTT. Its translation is CASDGEGNQPQHF.

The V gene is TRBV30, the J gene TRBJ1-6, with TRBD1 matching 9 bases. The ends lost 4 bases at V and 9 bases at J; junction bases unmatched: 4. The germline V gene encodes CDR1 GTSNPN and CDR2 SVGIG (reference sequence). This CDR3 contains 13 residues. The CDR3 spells CAWMGQGTSPLHF. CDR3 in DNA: TGTGCCTGGATGGGACAGGGTACTTCACCCCTCCACTTT.

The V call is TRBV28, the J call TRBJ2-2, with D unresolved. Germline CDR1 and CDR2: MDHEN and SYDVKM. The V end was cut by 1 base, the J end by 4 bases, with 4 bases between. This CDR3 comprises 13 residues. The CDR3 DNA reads TGTGCCAGCAGTTTATACAGCACCGGGGAGCTGTTTTTT. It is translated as CASSLYSTGELFF.

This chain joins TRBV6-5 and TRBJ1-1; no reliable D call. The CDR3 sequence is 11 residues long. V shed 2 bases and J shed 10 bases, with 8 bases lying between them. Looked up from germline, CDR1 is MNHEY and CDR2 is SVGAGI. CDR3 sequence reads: CASSYGLSAFF. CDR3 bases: TGTGCCAGCAGTTACGGGCTCTCAGCTTTCTTT.

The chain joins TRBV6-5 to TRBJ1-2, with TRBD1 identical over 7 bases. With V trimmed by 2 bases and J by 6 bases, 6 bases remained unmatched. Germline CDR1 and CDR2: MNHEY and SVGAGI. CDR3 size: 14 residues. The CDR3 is CASSYTGESDGYTF. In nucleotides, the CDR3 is TGTGCCAGCAGTTACACAGGGGAAAGCGATGGCTACACCTTC.

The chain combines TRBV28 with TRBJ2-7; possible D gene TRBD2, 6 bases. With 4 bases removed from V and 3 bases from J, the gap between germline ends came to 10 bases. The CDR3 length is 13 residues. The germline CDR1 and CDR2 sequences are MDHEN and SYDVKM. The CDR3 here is CASSSGVSYEQYF. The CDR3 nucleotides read TGTGCCAGCAGTTCGGGGGTTAGCTACGAGCAGTACTTC.

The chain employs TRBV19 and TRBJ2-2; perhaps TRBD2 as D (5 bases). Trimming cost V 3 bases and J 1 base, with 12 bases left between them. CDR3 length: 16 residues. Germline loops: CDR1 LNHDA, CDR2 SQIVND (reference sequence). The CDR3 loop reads CASSIGPGLNTGELFF. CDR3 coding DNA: TGTGCCAGTAGTATCGGGCCGGGGTTGAACACCGGGGAGCTGTTTTTT. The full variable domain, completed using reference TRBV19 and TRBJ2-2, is DGGITQSPKYLFRKEGQNVTLSCEQNLNHDAMYWYRQDPGQGLRLIYYSQIVNDFQKGDIAEGYSVSREKKESFPLTVTSAQKNPTAFYLCASSIGPGLNTGELFFGEGSRLTVL.

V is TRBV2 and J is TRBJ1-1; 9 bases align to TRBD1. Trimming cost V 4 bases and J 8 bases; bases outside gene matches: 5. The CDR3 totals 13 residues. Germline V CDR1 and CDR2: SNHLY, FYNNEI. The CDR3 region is CASSVDRGSEAFF. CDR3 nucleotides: TGTGCCAGCAGTGTAGACAGGGGGTCGGAAGCTTTCTTT.

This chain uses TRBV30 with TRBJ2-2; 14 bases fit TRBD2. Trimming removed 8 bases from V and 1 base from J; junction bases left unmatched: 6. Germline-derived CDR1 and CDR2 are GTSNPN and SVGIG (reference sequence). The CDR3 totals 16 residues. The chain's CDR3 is CAAGTSGGLNTGELFF. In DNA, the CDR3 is TGTGCCGCCGGGACTAGCGGGGGCCTGAACACCGGGGAGCTGTTTTTT.

CDR3 DNA sequence: TGCGCCAGCAGCCACCCGGGACAGGGCGCAGAGGGGGGATATTTT. It is translated as CASSHPGQGAEGGYF. This chain joins TRBV4-1 and TRBJ1-3, with 9 bases fitting TRBD1. The CDR3 sequence is 15 residues long. CDR1 and CDR2 from the germline V gene are MGHRA and YSYEKL. Losses at the gene ends were 3 bases for V and 15 bases for J; bases not matched to a gene: 15.

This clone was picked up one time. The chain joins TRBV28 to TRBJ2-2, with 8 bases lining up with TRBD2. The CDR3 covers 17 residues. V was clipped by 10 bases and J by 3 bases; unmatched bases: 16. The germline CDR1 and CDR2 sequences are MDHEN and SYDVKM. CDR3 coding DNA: TGTGCCACCGCAGCGGGAGAGGGTTTAGGGGACACCGGGGAGCTGTTTTTT. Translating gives CATAAGEGLGDTGELFF.